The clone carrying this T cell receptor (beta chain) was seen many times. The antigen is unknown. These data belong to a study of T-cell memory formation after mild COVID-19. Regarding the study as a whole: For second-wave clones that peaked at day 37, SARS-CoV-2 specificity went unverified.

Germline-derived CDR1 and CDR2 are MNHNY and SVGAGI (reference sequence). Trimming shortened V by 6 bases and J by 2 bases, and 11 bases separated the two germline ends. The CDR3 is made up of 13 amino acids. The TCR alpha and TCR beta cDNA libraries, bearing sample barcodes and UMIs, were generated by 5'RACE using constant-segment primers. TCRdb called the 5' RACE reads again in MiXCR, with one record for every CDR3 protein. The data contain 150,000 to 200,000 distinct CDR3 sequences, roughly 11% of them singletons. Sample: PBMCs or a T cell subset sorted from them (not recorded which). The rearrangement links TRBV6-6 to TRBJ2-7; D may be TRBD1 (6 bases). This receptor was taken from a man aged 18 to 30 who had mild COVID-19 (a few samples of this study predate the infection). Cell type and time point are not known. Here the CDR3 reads CASRDRIPYEQYV. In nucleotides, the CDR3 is TGTGCCAGCAGAGACAGGATACCCTACGAGCAGTACGTC.